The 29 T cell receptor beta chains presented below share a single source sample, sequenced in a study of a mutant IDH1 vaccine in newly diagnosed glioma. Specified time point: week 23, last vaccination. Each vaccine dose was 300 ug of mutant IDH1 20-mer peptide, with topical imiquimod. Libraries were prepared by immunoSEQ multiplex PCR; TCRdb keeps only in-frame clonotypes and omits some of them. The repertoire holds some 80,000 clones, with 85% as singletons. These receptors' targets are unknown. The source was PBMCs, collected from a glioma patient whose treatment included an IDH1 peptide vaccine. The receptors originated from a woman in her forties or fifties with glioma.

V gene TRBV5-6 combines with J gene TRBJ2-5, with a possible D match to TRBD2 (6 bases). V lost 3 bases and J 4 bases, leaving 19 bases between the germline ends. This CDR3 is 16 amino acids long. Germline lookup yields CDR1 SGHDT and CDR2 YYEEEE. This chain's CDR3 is CASSSLRLGIRETQYF. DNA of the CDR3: TGTGCCAGCAGCTCACTCCGACTAGGAATCCGAGAGACCCAGTACTTC.

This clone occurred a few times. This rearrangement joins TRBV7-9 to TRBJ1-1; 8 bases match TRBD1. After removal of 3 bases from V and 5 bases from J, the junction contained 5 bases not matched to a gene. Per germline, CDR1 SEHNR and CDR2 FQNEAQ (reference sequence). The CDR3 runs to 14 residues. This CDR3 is CASSFTGGGTEAFF. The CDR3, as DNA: TGTGCCAGCAGCTTTACAGGGGGAGGTACTGAAGCTTTCTTT. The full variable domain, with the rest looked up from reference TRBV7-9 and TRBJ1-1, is DTGVSQNPRHKITKRGQNVTFRCDPISEHNRLYWYRQTLGQGPEFLTYFQNEAQLEKSRLLSDRFSAERPKGSFSTLEIQRTEQGDSAMYLCASSFTGGGTEAFFGQGTRLTVV.

Written as DNA, the CDR3 is TGTGCCAGCAGCTTAGCGGGAGGTTCCTACGAGCAGTACTTC. Its translation: CASSLAGGSYEQYF. The rearrangement links TRBV11-1 to TRBJ2-7; tentative D call: TRBD2 (6 bases). The germline V gene encodes CDR1 SGHAT and CDR2 FQDESV (reference sequence). CDR3 size: 14 residues. The ends were cut back, 0 bases at V and 1 base at J, with 7 bases in the middle.

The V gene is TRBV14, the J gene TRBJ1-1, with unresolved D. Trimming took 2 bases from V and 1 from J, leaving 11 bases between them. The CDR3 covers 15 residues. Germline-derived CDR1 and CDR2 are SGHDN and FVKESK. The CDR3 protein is CASSQSSAGNTEAFF. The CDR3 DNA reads TGTGCCAGCAGCCAATCCTCGGCAGGGAACACTGAAGCTTTCTTT.

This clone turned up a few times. The CDR3 DNA reads TGCGCCAGCAGCTTCGACAGTGAAGCTTTCTTT. It is translated as CASSFDSEAFF. The rearrangement links TRBV5-1 to TRBJ1-1, with D possibly matching TRBD1 (5 bases). From germline, CDR1 is SGHRS and CDR2 YFSETQ. The CDR3 has 11 amino acids. Trimming removed 2 bases from V and 7 bases from J, with 6 bases in between.

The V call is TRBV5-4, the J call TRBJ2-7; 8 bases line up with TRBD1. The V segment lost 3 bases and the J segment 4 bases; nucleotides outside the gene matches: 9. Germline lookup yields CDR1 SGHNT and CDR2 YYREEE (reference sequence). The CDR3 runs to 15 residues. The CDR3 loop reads CASSSGTGAPYEQYF. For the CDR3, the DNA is TGTGCCAGCAGCTCGGGGACAGGCGCCCCATACGAGCAGTACTTC.

The CDR3 sequence: CASSFERGAYEQYF. The CDR3, as DNA: TGTGCCAGCAGCTTTGAAAGGGGGGCCTACGAGCAGTACTTC. The J gene is TRBJ2-7, the V gene TRBV7-8; either TRBD1 or TRBD2 may fit D (6 bases each). In germline, CDR1 is SGHVS, CDR2 FQNEAQ. The V end was cut by 3 bases, the J end by 2 bases, with 11 bases between. CDR3 size: 14 residues.

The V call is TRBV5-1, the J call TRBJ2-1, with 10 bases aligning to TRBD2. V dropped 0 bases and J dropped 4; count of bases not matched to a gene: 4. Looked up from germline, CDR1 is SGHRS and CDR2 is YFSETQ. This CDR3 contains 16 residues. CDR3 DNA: TGCGCCAGCAGCTTGGAGCTAGCGGGGGTTTACAATGAGCAGTTCTTC. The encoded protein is CASSLELAGVYNEQFF.

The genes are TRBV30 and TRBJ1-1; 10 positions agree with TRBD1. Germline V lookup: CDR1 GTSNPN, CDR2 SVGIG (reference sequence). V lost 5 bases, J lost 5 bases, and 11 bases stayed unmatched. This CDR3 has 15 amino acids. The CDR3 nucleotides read TGTGCCTGGGGGAGGGCGGGGACAGGGGTAACTGAAGCTTTCTTT. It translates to CAWGRAGTGVTEAFF.

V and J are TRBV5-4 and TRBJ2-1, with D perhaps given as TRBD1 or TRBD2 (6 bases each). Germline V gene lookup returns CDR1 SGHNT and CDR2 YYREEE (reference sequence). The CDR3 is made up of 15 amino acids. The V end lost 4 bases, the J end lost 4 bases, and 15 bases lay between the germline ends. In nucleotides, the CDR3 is TGTGCCAGCAGCAGAAGCGGAGGGGGGTACAATGAGCAGTTCTTC. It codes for CASSRSGGGYNEQFF.

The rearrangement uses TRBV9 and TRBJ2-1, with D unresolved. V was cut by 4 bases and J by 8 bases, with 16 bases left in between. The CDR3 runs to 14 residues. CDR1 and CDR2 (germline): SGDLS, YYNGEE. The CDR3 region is CASSPRRAADEQFF. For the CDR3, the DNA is TGTGCCAGCAGCCCACGTCGGGCCGCCGATGAGCAGTTCTTC.

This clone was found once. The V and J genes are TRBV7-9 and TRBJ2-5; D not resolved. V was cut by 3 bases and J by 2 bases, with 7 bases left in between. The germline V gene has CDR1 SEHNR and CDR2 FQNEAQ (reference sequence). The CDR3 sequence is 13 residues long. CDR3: CASSFYRQETQYF. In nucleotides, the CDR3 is TGTGCCAGCAGCTTTTACAGACAAGAGACCCAGTACTTC. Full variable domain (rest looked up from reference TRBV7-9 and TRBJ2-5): DTGVSQNPRHKITKRGQNVTFRCDPISEHNRLYWYRQTLGQGPEFLTYFQNEAQLEKSRLLSDRFSAERPKGSFSTLEIQRTEQGDSAMYLCASSFYRQETQYFGPGTRLLVL.

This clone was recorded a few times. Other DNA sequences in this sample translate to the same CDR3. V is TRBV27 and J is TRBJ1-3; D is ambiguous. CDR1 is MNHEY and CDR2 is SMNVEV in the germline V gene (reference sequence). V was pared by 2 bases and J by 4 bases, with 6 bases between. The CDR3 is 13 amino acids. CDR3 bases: TGTGCCAGCAGTTTAGAGCGAGGAAACACCATATATTTT. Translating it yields CASSLERGNTIYF.

In nucleotides, the CDR3 is TGTGCCAGCAGTCGGCTAGCGGGAGGACCCTACGAGCAGTACTTC. Translated: CASSRLAGGPYEQYF. The V gene is TRBV6-5, the J gene TRBJ2-7; 11 nucleotides line up with TRBD2. Germline trimming cut 5 bases from V and 2 bases from J; bases unmatched to any gene: 5. Germline V gene sequence: CDR1 MNHEY, CDR2 SVGAGI. The CDR3 is 15 amino acids.

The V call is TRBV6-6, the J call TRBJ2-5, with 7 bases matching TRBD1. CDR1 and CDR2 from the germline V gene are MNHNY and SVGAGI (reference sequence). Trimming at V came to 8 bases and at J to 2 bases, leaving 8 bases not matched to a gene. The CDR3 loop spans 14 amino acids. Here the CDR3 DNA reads TGTGCCAGCGACTTACCGGGACAGCAAGAGACCCAGTACTTC. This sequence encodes CASDLPGQQETQYF.

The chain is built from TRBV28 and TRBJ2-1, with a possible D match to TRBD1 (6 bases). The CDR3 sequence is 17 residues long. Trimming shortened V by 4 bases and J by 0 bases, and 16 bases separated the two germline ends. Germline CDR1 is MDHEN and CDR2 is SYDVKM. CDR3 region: CASSSKYKQGSYNEQFF. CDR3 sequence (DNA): TGTGCCAGCAGTTCCAAATATAAACAGGGCTCCTACAATGAGCAGTTCTTC. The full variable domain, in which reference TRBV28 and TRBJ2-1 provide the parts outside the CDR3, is DVKVTQSSRYLVKRTGEKVFLECVQDMDHENMFWYRQDPGLGLRLIYFSYDVKMKEKGDIPEGYSVSREKKERFSLILESASTNQTSMYLCASSSKYKQGSYNEQFFGPGTRLTVL.

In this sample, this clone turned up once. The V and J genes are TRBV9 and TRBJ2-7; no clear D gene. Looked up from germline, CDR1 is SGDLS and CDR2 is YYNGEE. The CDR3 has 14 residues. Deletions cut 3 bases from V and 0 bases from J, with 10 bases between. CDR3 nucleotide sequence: TGTGCCAGCAGCGGGCTGGGCAGCTCCTACGAGCAGTACTTC. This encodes CASSGLGSSYEQYF.

CDR3 nucleotide sequence: TGTGCCAGTGGCTCTGGGTTCCGGGACAGGAACTATGGCTACACCTTC. It is translated as CASGSGFRDRNYGYTF. This chain joins TRBV7-9 and TRBJ1-2; 8 nucleotides line up with TRBD1. The CDR3 contains 16 residues. CDR1 is SEHNR, CDR2 FQNEAQ, per germline (reference sequence). V was clipped by 9 bases and J by 2 bases; unmatched bases: 14.

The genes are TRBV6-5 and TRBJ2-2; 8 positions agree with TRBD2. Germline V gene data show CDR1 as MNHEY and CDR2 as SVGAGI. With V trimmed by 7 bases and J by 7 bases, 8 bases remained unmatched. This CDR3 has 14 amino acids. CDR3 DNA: TGTGCCAGCACCGGGGGGGGGTCAGTCGGGGAGCTGTTTTTT. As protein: CASTGGGSVGELFF.

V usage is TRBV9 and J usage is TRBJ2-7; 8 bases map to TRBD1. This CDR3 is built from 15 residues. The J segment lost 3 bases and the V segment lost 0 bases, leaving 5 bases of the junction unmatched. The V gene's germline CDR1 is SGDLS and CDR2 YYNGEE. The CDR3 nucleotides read TGTGCCAGCAGCGTAGGGGGGACAGGAGACTACGAGCAGTACTTC. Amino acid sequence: CASSVGGTGDYEQYF.

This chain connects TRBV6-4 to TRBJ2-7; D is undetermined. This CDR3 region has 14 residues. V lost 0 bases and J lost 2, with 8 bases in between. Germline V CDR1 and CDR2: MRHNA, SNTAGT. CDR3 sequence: CASSDSAMAYEQYF. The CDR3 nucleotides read TGTGCCAGCAGTGACTCCGCGATGGCCTACGAGCAGTACTTC.

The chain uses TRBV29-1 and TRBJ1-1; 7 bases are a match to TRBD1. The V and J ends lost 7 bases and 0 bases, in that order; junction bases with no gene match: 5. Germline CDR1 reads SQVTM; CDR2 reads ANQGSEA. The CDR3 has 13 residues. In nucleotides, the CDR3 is TGCAGCGACCTTACAGGGGTGAACACTGAAGCTTTCTTT. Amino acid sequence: CSDLTGVNTEAFF. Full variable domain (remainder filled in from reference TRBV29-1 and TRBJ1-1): SAVISQKPSRDICQRGTSLTIQCQVDSQVTMMFWYRQQPGQSLTLIATANQGSEATYESGFVIDKFPISRPNLTFSTLTVSNMSPEDSSIYLCSDLTGVNTEAFFGQGTRLTVV.

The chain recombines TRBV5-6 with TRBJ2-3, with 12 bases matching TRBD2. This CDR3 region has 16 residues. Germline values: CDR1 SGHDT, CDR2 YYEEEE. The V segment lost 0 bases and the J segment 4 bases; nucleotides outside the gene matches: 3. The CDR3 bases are TGTGCCAGCAGCTTGGAGCTAGCGGGAGGGTCAGATACGCAGTATTTT. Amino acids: CASSLELAGGSDTQYF.

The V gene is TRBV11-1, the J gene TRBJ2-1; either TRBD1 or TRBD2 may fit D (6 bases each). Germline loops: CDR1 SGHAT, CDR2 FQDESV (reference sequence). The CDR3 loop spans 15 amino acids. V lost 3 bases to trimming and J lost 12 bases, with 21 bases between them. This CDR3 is CASSFSRGLYGGQFF. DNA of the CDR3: TGTGCCAGCAGCTTTTCCAGGGGACTCTACGGGGGGCAGTTCTTC.

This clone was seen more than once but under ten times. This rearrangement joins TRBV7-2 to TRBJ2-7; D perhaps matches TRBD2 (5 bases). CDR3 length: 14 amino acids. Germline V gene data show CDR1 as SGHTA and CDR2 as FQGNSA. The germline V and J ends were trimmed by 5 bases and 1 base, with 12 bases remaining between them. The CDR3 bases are TGTGCCAGCAGCGGTTCGGACTTTTCCTACGAGCAGTACTTC. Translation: CASSGSDFSYEQYF.

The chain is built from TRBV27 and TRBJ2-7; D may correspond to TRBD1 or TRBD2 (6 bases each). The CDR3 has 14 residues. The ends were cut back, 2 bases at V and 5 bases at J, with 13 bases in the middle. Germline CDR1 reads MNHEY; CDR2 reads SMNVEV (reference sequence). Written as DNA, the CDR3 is TGTGCCAGCAGTTTAGGCCGGGGGCCGGACGAGCAGTACTTC. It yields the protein CASSLGRGPDEQYF.

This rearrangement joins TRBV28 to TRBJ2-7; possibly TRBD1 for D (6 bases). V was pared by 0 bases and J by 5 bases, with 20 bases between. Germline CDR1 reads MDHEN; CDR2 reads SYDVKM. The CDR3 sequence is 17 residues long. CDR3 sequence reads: CASSLWVLGQGMDEQYF. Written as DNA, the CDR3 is TGTGCCAGCAGTTTATGGGTTTTAGGGCAGGGGATGGACGAGCAGTACTTC.

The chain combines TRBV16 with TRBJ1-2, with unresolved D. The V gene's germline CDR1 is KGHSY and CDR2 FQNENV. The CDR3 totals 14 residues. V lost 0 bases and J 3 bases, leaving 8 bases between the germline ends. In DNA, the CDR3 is TGTGCCAGCAGCCAATCGAACGCGGACTATGGCTACACCTTC. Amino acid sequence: CASSQSNADYGYTF.

CDR3 amino acids: CASSQGSKNIQYF. CDR3 nucleotide sequence: TGTGCCAGCAGTCAGGGGAGTAAAAACATTCAGTACTTC. This chain joins TRBV6-5 and TRBJ2-4; tentatively, D is TRBD1 (6 bases). Germline CDR1 MNHEY, CDR2 SVGAGI. This CDR3 has 13 amino acids. Deletions cut 5 bases from V and 4 bases from J, with 9 bases between.